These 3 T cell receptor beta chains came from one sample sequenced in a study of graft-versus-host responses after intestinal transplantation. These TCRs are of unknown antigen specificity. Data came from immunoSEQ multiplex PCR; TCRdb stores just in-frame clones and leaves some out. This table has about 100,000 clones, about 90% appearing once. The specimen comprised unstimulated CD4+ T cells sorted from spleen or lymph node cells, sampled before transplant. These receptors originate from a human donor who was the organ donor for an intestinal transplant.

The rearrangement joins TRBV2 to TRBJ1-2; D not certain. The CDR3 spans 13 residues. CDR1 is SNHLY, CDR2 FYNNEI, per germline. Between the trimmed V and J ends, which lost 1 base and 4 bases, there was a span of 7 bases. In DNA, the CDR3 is TGTGCCAGCAGTGAAGAAGCTACCTATGGCTACACCTTC. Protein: CASSEEATYGYTF. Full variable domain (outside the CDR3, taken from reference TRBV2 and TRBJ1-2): EPEVTQTPSHQVTQMGQEVILRCVPISNHLYFYWYRQILGQKVEFLVSFYNNEISEKSEIFDDQFSVERPDGSNFTLKIRSTKLEDSAMYFCASSEEATYGYTFGSGTRLTVV.

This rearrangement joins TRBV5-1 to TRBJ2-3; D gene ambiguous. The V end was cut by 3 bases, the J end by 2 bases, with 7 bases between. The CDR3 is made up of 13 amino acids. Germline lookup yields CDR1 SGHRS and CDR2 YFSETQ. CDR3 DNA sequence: TGCGCCAGCAGCTCTTTCTCCACAGATACGCAGTATTTT. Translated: CASSSFSTDTQYF.

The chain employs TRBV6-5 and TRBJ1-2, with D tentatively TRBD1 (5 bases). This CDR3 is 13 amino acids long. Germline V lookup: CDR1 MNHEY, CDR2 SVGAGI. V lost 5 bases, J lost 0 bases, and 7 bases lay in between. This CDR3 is CASSGTANYGYTF. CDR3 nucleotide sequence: TGTGCCAGCAGTGGGACGGCTAACTATGGCTACACCTTC.